This TCR beta chain comes out of a study of CD4 T cells in relation to SARS-CoV-2 and coronaviruses. Findings and caveats of the study: Pre-pandemic and post-infection samples never came from the same donor.

The repertoire was sequenced with immunoSEQ multiplex PCR; TCRdb's copy has only in-frame clones and lacks some. Of about 19,000 clones in the sample, 70% to 85% were seen once. CD4+ T cells from unexposed donors were obtained before the COVID-19 pandemic (2011-2018). Isolation of CD4+ T cells took place after approximately eleven days in culture. Cells permitting, SARS-CoV-2 S/N and four cold-coronavirus spikes were tested on unexposed-donor CD4+ T cells. PBMCs were plated at 1.5 million to 2 million per well in IL-2-containing medium. CDR1 and CDR2 (germline): MNHEY, SVGAGI. Deletions cut 0 bases from V and 0 bases from J, with 6 bases between. The CDR3 consists of 15 residues. With respect to this clone: Its antigen is undetermined.

Sequenced input: CD4+ T cells from PBMCs, cultured in vitro. The chain links TRBV6-5 to TRBJ2-1; weak D call: TRBD2 (6 bases). This receptor was taken from a human donor in good health. The CDR3 DNA reads as TGTGCCAGCAGTTACTCGGGACTCTCCTACAATGAGCAGTTCTTC. This sequence encodes CASSYSGLSYNEQFF.